This is a list of T cell receptor beta chains from one sample in a study of cytomegalovirus exposure and HLA in healthy donors. Assay: immunoSEQ multiplex PCR; the TCRdb copy retains only in-frame clones and omits some. Of about 240,000 clones listed, more than 75% are singletons. The sample was PBMCs. The receptors derive from a man between 18 and 29 years old in good health and CMV-seronegative. CDR3s include the opening cysteine and the closing phenylalanine or tryptophan. Each record gives: V gene, J gene, clone size, D gene, CDR3 protein, CDR3 DNA. A D gene is named only where the DNA matches it firmly. The size field is filled for only some rows; it gives once, few, many or a size class.

V gene: TRBV28; J gene: TRBJ1-1; clone size: -; D gene: -; CDR3 protein: CANGGLGTEAFF; CDR3 DNA: TGTGCCAACGGGGGTCTGGGCACTGAAGCTTTCTTT
V gene: TRBV2; J gene: TRBJ2-7; clone size: -; D gene: -; CDR3 protein: CASQSMGGGSRGFDF; CDR3 DNA: TGTGCCAGCCAATCGATGGGCGGAGGTTCGAGAGGGTTTGACTTC
V gene: TRBV27; J gene: TRBJ1-5; clone size: -; D gene: -; CDR3 protein: CASSFLNQPQHF; CDR3 DNA: TGTGCCAGCAGTTTCCTGAATCAGCCCCAGCATTTT
V gene: TRBV5-1; J gene: TRBJ2-2; clone size: -; D gene: TRBD1; CDR3 protein: CASSRTGQFTGELFF; CDR3 DNA: TGCGCCAGCAGCCGTACGGGACAGTTCACCGGGGAGCTGTTTTTT
V gene: TRBV4-3; J gene: TRBJ2-2; clone size: -; D gene: -; CDR3 protein: CASSHTRIRGTGELFF; CDR3 DNA: TGCGCCAGCAGCCACACCCGGATACGGGGCACCGGGGAGCTGTTTTTT
V gene: TRBV10-1; J gene: TRBJ2-7; clone size: -; D gene: TRBD2; CDR3 protein: CASSGKTSGAVDEQYF; CDR3 DNA: TGCGCCAGCAGTGGTAAGACTAGCGGGGCCGTGGACGAGCAGTACTTC
V gene: TRBV5-1; J gene: TRBJ2-5; clone size: once; D gene: -; CDR3 protein: CASSLGRVRETQYF; CDR3 DNA: TGCGCCAGCAGCTTGGGCAGGGTACGAGAGACCCAGTACTTC
V gene: TRBV6-1; J gene: TRBJ2-5; clone size: -; D gene: TRBD1; CDR3 protein: CASRWVGGRETQYF; CDR3 DNA: TGTGCCAGCCGGTGGGTAGGGGGCCGCGAGACCCAGTACTTC
V gene: TRBV6-6; J gene: TRBJ2-2; clone size: -; D gene: TRBD1; CDR3 protein: CASAPYRGANTGELFF; CDR3 DNA: TGTGCCAGCGCCCCGTACAGGGGGGCAAACACCGGGGAGCTGTTTTTT
V gene: TRBV7-8; J gene: TRBJ2-1; clone size: -; D gene: TRBD2; CDR3 protein: CASSLAPGSGRAYNEQFF; CDR3 DNA: TGTGCCAGCAGCTTAGCCCCTGGTAGCGGGAGGGCCTACAATGAGCAGTTCTTC
V gene: TRBV28; J gene: TRBJ2-3; clone size: -; D gene: TRBD1; CDR3 protein: CASRADRVRDTQYF; CDR3 DNA: TGTGCCAGCAGGGCGGACAGGGTCCGGGATACGCAGTATTTT
V gene: TRBV6-5; J gene: TRBJ2-3; clone size: -; D gene: TRBD2; CDR3 protein: CASSGTSGRLDTQYF; CDR3 DNA: TGTGCCAGCAGCGGGACTAGCGGCCGGTTAGATACGCAGTATTTT
V gene: TRBV2; J gene: TRBJ1-3; clone size: once; D gene: TRBD1; CDR3 protein: CASRSTGGYATIYF; CDR3 DNA: TGTGCCAGCAGATCGACAGGGGGCTACGCCACCATATATTTT
V gene: TRBV6-1; J gene: TRBJ1-1; clone size: once; D gene: -; CDR3 protein: CASSEVDRTEAFF; CDR3 DNA: TGTGCCAGCAGTGAGGTAGATCGCACTGAAGCTTTCTTT
V gene: TRBV19; J gene: TRBJ2-2; clone size: -; D gene: -; CDR3 protein: CASKTGPNTGELFF; CDR3 DNA: TGTGCCAGTAAAACCGGTCCGAACACCGGGGAGCTGTTTTTT
V gene: TRBV5-1; J gene: TRBJ2-1; clone size: -; D gene: TRBD1; CDR3 protein: CASSLYRQGVIEQFF; CDR3 DNA: TGCGCCAGCAGCTTGTATCGACAGGGGGTGATTGAGCAGTTCTTC
V gene: TRBV28; J gene: TRBJ2-3; clone size: -; D gene: TRBD1; CDR3 protein: CASSLSQGAKYF; CDR3 DNA: TGTGCCAGCAGTTTATCGCAGGGGGCGAAGTATTTT
V gene: TRBV9; J gene: TRBJ1-1; clone size: few; D gene: -; CDR3 protein: CASSVDGGLEAFF; CDR3 DNA: TGTGCCAGCAGCGTAGATGGGGGCCTTGAAGCTTTCTTT
V gene: TRBV10-3; J gene: TRBJ1-1; clone size: -; D gene: TRBD1; CDR3 protein: CAIRSGQAGEAFF; CDR3 DNA: TGTGCCATCAGGTCCGGACAGGCGGGTGAAGCTTTCTTT
V gene: TRBV10-3; J gene: TRBJ2-7; clone size: -; D gene: TRBD1; CDR3 protein: CAISLDRAEQYF; CDR3 DNA: TGTGCCATCAGTTTGGACAGGGCCGAGCAGTACTTC
V gene: TRBV6-5; J gene: TRBJ2-2; clone size: few; D gene: -; CDR3 protein: CASSFVNTGELFF; CDR3 DNA: TGTGCCAGCAGTTTCGTAAACACCGGGGAGCTGTTTTTT
V gene: TRBV6-5; J gene: TRBJ2-7; clone size: -; D gene: TRBD1; CDR3 protein: CASSPGQGREQYF; CDR3 DNA: TGTGCCAGCAGCCCAGGACAGGGCCGCGAGCAGTACTTC
V gene: TRBV7-2; J gene: TRBJ2-1; clone size: -; D gene: TRBD2; CDR3 protein: CASSLGAGGPLEQFF; CDR3 DNA: TGTGCCAGCAGCTTAGGTGCGGGGGGGCCTTTAGAGCAGTTCTTC
V gene: TRBV6-1; J gene: TRBJ1-1; clone size: -; D gene: TRBD1; CDR3 protein: CASSENRGRLEAFF; CDR3 DNA: TGTGCCAGCAGTGAAAACAGGGGCCGTCTCGAAGCTTTCTTT
V gene: TRBV6-5; J gene: TRBJ2-7; clone size: -; D gene: TRBD1; CDR3 protein: CASRDRVWGEQYF; CDR3 DNA: TGTGCCAGCAGAGACAGGGTCTGGGGCGAGCAGTACTTC
V gene: TRBV6-1; J gene: TRBJ2-7; clone size: -; D gene: TRBD1; CDR3 protein: CASRTGTGSYEQYF; CDR3 DNA: TGTGCCAGCAGAACCGGGACAGGCTCCTACGAGCAGTACTTC
V gene: TRBV18; J gene: TRBJ2-7; clone size: -; D gene: TRBD1; CDR3 protein: CASSQPGTGGSYEQYF; CDR3 DNA: TGTGCCAGCTCACAGCCCGGGACAGGGGGCTCCTACGAGCAGTACTTC
V gene: TRBV10-3; J gene: TRBJ2-2; clone size: -; D gene: -; CDR3 protein: CAISDRVNTGELFF; CDR3 DNA: TGTGCCATCAGTGATCGGGTGAACACCGGGGAGCTGTTTTTT
V gene: TRBV7-2; J gene: TRBJ2-5; clone size: -; D gene: TRBD2; CDR3 protein: CASSPSGGETQYF; CDR3 DNA: TGTGCCAGCAGTCCCTCGGGGGGAGAGACCCAGTACTTC
V gene: TRBV7-8; J gene: TRBJ1-1; clone size: -; D gene: -; CDR3 protein: CASSRLAENTEAFF; CDR3 DNA: TGTGCCAGCAGCCGGTTGGCGGAGAACACTGAAGCTTTCTTT
V gene: TRBV11-2; J gene: TRBJ2-3; clone size: -; D gene: TRBD2; CDR3 protein: CASSPLGGGTDTQYF; CDR3 DNA: TGTGCCAGCAGCCCCCTTGGGGGGGGCACAGATACGCAGTATTTT
V gene: TRBV11-2; J gene: TRBJ2-5; clone size: -; D gene: -; CDR3 protein: CASSLIPYGGQETQYF; CDR3 DNA: TGTGCCAGCAGCTTAATCCCTTATGGCGGACAAGAGACCCAGTACTTC
V gene: TRBV4-3; J gene: TRBJ1-2; clone size: -; D gene: -; CDR3 protein: CASSQGCTGGSF; CDR3 DNA: TGCGCCAGCAGCCAAGGTTGTACGGGGGGCTCCTTC
V gene: TRBV7-2; J gene: TRBJ1-5; clone size: -; D gene: TRBD1; CDR3 protein: CASSRDRVSNQPQHF; CDR3 DNA: TGTGCCAGCAGCCGCGACAGGGTCAGCAATCAGCCCCAGCATTTT
V gene: TRBV13; J gene: TRBJ1-2; clone size: -; D gene: -; CDR3 protein: CASSLGRVGYTF; CDR3 DNA: TGTGCCAGCAGCTTAGGCCGTGTTGGCTACACCTTC
V gene: TRBV9; J gene: TRBJ2-1; clone size: -; D gene: -; CDR3 protein: CASSVESLAYNEQFF; CDR3 DNA: TGTGCCAGCAGCGTAGAATCCCTAGCCTACAATGAGCAGTTCTTC
V gene: TRBV28; J gene: TRBJ2-3; clone size: -; D gene: -; CDR3 protein: CASSRRRTDTQYF; CDR3 DNA: TGTGCCAGCAGTAGGAGGCGTACAGATACGCAGTATTTT
V gene: TRBV7-2; J gene: TRBJ2-6; clone size: -; D gene: -; CDR3 protein: CASSAPRLGSGAGANVLTF; CDR3 DNA: TGTGCCAGCAGCGCCCCTCGGCTGGGATCGGGAGCTGGGGCCAACGTCCTGACTTTC
V gene: TRBV5-4; J gene: TRBJ2-7; clone size: -; D gene: TRBD1; CDR3 protein: CASSPPGTVYEQYF; CDR3 DNA: TGTGCCAGCAGCCCGCCGGGGACAGTCTACGAGCAGTACTTC
V gene: TRBV4-3; J gene: TRBJ2-2; clone size: many; D gene: TRBD1; CDR3 protein: CASSEGGSGTGFVELFF; CDR3 DNA: TGCGCCAGCAGCGAAGGGGGGTCCGGGACAGGGTTCGTGGAGCTGTTTTTT
V gene: TRBV7-9; J gene: TRBJ1-5; clone size: -; D gene: -; CDR3 protein: CASSLVGDFQPQHF; CDR3 DNA: TGTGCCAGCAGCTTAGTCGGGGATTTTCAGCCCCAGCATTTT
V gene: TRBV28; J gene: TRBJ1-1; clone size: -; D gene: -; CDR3 protein: CASSLTVLNTEAFF; CDR3 DNA: TGTGCCAGCAGTTTGACGGTACTAAACACTGAAGCTTTCTTT
V gene: TRBV18; J gene: TRBJ2-2; clone size: -; D gene: -; CDR3 protein: CASSPQGTAGELFF; CDR3 DNA: TGTGCCAGCTCACCCCAGGGGACGGCCGGGGAGCTGTTTTTT
V gene: TRBV5-6; J gene: TRBJ2-3; clone size: -; D gene: -; CDR3 protein: CASSFGAADTQYF; CDR3 DNA: TGTGCCAGCAGCTTTGGGGCGGCAGATACGCAGTATTTT
V gene: TRBV19; J gene: TRBJ2-7; clone size: -; D gene: TRBD1; CDR3 protein: CASSPGQVYYEQYF; CDR3 DNA: TGTGCCAGTAGCCCGGGACAGGTCTACTACGAGCAGTACTTC
V gene: TRBV27; J gene: TRBJ2-7; clone size: -; D gene: -; CDR3 protein: CASSLDSAYEQYF; CDR3 DNA: TGTGCCAGCAGTTTAGACAGCGCCTACGAGCAGTACTTC
V gene: TRBV5-3; J gene: TRBJ1-2; clone size: -; D gene: -; CDR3 protein: CATGVPHKEGYTF; CDR3 DNA: TGTGCCACGGGGGTCCCGCATAAAGAAGGCTACACCTTC
V gene: TRBV4-3; J gene: TRBJ2-7; clone size: -; D gene: TRBD1; CDR3 protein: CASSLEQGAYEQYF; CDR3 DNA: TGCGCCAGCAGCCTAGAACAGGGGGCCTACGAGCAGTACTTC
V gene: TRBV5-6; J gene: TRBJ2-4; clone size: -; D gene: TRBD1; CDR3 protein: CASSFGTGGNIQYF; CDR3 DNA: TGTGCCAGCAGCTTTGGGACAGGGGGAAACATTCAGTACTTC
V gene: TRBV6-5; J gene: TRBJ1-1; clone size: -; D gene: TRBD1; CDR3 protein: CASGQDRAANTEAFF; CDR3 DNA: TGTGCCAGCGGCCAAGACAGGGCCGCGAACACTGAAGCTTTCTTT
V gene: TRBV5-1; J gene: TRBJ1-1; clone size: -; D gene: -; CDR3 protein: CASSLDQNMNTEAFF; CDR3 DNA: TGCGCCAGCAGCTTGGATCAGAACATGAACACTGAAGCTTTCTTT
V gene: TRBV30; J gene: TRBJ1-6; clone size: -; D gene: TRBD1; CDR3 protein: CALDRDNSPLHF; CDR3 DNA: TGTGCCTTGGACAGGGATAATTCACCCCTCCACTTT
V gene: TRBV20-1; J gene: TRBJ2-5; clone size: -; D gene: -; CDR3 protein: CSAEWETQYF; CDR3 DNA: TGCAGTGCTGAGTGGGAGACCCAGTACTTC